These 21 T cell receptor beta chains originate from one sample sequenced in a study of blood T cell repertoires in COVID-19. Repertoires were generated with immunoSEQ multiplex PCR, while TCRdb's copy carries only in-frame clones and drops some. This table holds 200,000 to 300,000 clones, approximately 86% found once. The source material was peripheral blood. The receptors were gathered from a man aged 35-49 years who had recovered from COVID-19.

The genes are TRBV7-2 and TRBJ2-1; 9 bases fit TRBD2. CDR3 length equals 16 residues. J was trimmed by 7 bases and V by 1 base; bases with no gene match: 8. CDR1 and CDR2 (germline): SGHTA, FQGNSA. The CDR3 region has the DNA TGTGCCAGCAGCTTAGAGGCGGGAGGGCCGCGTAATGAGCAGTTCTTC. Protein sequence: CASSLEAGGPRNEQFF.

This chain connects TRBV10-3 to TRBJ2-3; tentative D call: TRBD2 (5 bases). Trimming pared 10 bases from V and 2 bases from J, leaving 13 bases between. In germline, CDR1 is ENHRY, CDR2 SYGVKD. The CDR3 loop spans 13 amino acids. The CDR3 DNA reads TGTGCCAGTACCGTCGGGGACACAGATACGCAGTATTTT. Translated, it gives CASTVGDTDTQYF.

This chain connects TRBV12-3 or TRBV12-4 to TRBJ2-1, with D hard to call. With 5 bases removed from V and 4 bases from J, the gap between germline ends came to 6 bases. The CDR3 runs to 12 residues. The CDR3 DNA reads as TGTGCCAGCAGTCACGGGTACAATGAGCAGTTCTTC. This codes for CASSHGYNEQFF.

The chain carries TRBV19 and TRBJ2-7; D is undetermined. Germline CDR1 is LNHDA and CDR2 is SQIVND (reference sequence). CDR3 length: 16 amino acids. Trimming pared 6 bases from V and 2 bases from J, leaving 20 bases between. This chain's CDR3 is CASSITPGLIPYEQYF. The DNA of the CDR3 is TGTGCCAGTAGCATAACCCCGGGTCTCATACCCTACGAGCAGTACTTC.

V usage is TRBV7-2 and J usage is TRBJ2-7, with 7 bases lining up with TRBD2. The germline V gene has CDR1 SGHTA and CDR2 FQGNSA. CDR3 length equals 14 residues. With V trimmed by 1 base and J by 2 bases, 2 bases remained unmatched. In DNA, the CDR3 is TGTGCCAGCAGCTTAGTGGGGGGGGCCTACGAGCAGTACTTC. Translating gives CASSLVGGAYEQYF.

The rearrangement uses TRBV5-1 and TRBJ2-1; weak D call: TRBD2 (5 bases). Trimming took off 2 bases at V and 7 bases at J, with 13 bases between the two ends. The CDR3 is 14 residues long. Germline lookup yields CDR1 SGHRS and CDR2 YFSETQ. In DNA, the CDR3 is TGCGCCAGCAGCTTACGGACTCAACTTAATGAGCAGTTCTTC. Protein product: CASSLRTQLNEQFF. The whole variable domain, filled in from reference TRBV5-1 and TRBJ2-1, reads KAGVTQTPRYLIKTRGQQVTLSCSPISGHRSVSWYQQTPGQGLQFLFEYFSETQRNKGNFPGRFSGRQFSNSRSEMNVSTLELGDSALYLCASSLRTQLNEQFFGPGTRLTVL.

The V gene is TRBV19, the J gene TRBJ1-5; 7 bases align to TRBD1. The CDR3 has 14 amino acids. Trimming removed 7 bases from V and 6 bases from J; junction bases left unmatched: 9. In germline, CDR1 is LNHDA, CDR2 SQIVND (reference sequence). The CDR3 DNA is TGTGCCAGTAACGATCTCGCAGGGGGTCAGCCCCAGCATTTT. Its protein product is CASNDLAGGQPQHF.

V is TRBV7-2 and J is TRBJ2-3, with no clear D. Trimming stripped 5 bases from V and 9 bases from J, with 15 bases between. This CDR3 comprises 13 residues. The germline V gene encodes CDR1 SGHTA and CDR2 FQGNSA. Here the CDR3 DNA reads TGTGCCAGCAGCCCCGAAAGTTCGGTAACGCAGTATTTT. It is translated as CASSPESSVTQYF.

V is TRBV2 and J is TRBJ2-1; TRBD1 matches 8 bases. The CDR3 contains 14 residues. Germline-derived CDR1 and CDR2 are SNHLY and FYNNEI. V shed 7 bases and J 1 base; nucleotides not matched to a gene: 3. The CDR3 region has the DNA TGTGCCAGCACCCGGACAGGGTCCTACAATGAGCAGTTCTTC. Translation gives CASTRTGSYNEQFF.

This chain uses TRBV19 with TRBJ1-5, with TRBD1 matching over 10 bases. The CDR3 has 15 amino acids. Germline values: CDR1 LNHDA, CDR2 SQIVND (reference sequence). V gave up 9 bases and J gave up 0 bases; unmatched junction bases: 5. The CDR3 sequence is CASNRDRGSNQPQHF. The CDR3 DNA follows: TGTGCCAGCAACCGGGACAGGGGTAGCAATCAGCCCCAGCATTTT.

In its sample, this clone was seen a few times. The chain has TRBV7-2 and TRBJ2-7, with 11 bases fitting TRBD1. The CDR3 loop spans 17 amino acids. Germline CDR1 and CDR2: SGHTA and FQGNSA. After removal of 5 bases from V and 3 bases from J, the junction contained 12 bases not matched to a gene. The CDR3 sequence is CASSLGTGGSKSYEQYF. The CDR3, as DNA: TGTGCCAGCAGCCTGGGGACAGGGGGATCCAAGAGCTACGAGCAGTACTTC.

The chain combines TRBV27 with TRBJ2-2, with D maybe TRBD2 (5 bases). Germline V gene lookup returns CDR1 MNHEY and CDR2 SMNVEV (reference sequence). The CDR3 totals 16 residues. The ends were cut back, 2 bases at V and 2 bases at J, with 12 bases in the middle. CDR3 residues: CASSLMRTYNTGELFF. As DNA, the CDR3 is TGTGCCAGCAGTTTAATGAGGACTTATAACACCGGGGAGCTGTTTTTT.

This chain links TRBV10-3 with TRBJ1-5; maybe TRBD1 (6 bases). V was clipped by 10 bases and J by 3 bases, with 19 bases between them. CDR1 is ENHRY, CDR2 SYGVKD, per germline. CDR3 length: 15 amino acids. CDR3 coding DNA: TGTGCCACCAGGGGAGTTATGGGCAACAATCAGCCCCAGCATTTT. As protein: CATRGVMGNNQPQHF.

The chain joins TRBV5-6 to TRBJ2-3, with TRBD1 matching over 7 bases. The ends lost 4 bases at V and 0 bases at J; junction bases unmatched: 8. The CDR3 covers 16 residues. The germline gives CDR1 SGHDT, CDR2 YYEEEE. The CDR3 protein is CASSPRPGQSTDTQYF. Here the CDR3 DNA reads TGTGCCAGCAGCCCCCGGCCGGGACAGAGCACAGATACGCAGTATTTT.

The chain has TRBV19 and TRBJ2-3; TRBD2 agrees at 11 bases. J was trimmed by 6 bases and V by 8 bases; bases with no gene match: 4. Germline V gene data show CDR1 as LNHDA and CDR2 as SQIVND (reference sequence). The CDR3 loop spans 13 amino acids. CDR3 residues: CASYSGGADTQYF. The CDR3 DNA follows: TGTGCCAGTTATAGCGGGGGGGCGGATACGCAGTATTTT.

The chain carries TRBV19 and TRBJ1-2; D is undetermined. The CDR3 contains 15 residues. Germline CDR1 and CDR2: LNHDA and SQIVND (reference sequence). Trimming pared 8 bases from V and 0 bases from J, leaving 16 bases between. The CDR3 DNA reads TGTGCCAGTCTTGCCCCCCGGGGAGCTAACTATGGCTACACCTTC. It codes for CASLAPRGANYGYTF.

The chain uses TRBV29-1 and TRBJ1-1; tentative D call: TRBD1 (5 bases). From germline, CDR1 is SQVTM and CDR2 ANQGSEA. The V and J ends lost 4 bases and 3 bases respectively, with 24 bases between them. This CDR3 comprises 17 residues. The CDR3 DNA is TGCAGCGTTGGGATTTCTCGCGGCGGGGGACTTCACACTGAAGCTTTCTTT. Its translation: CSVGISRGGGLHTEAFF.

V and J are TRBV11-3 and TRBJ1-3, with 7 positions matching TRBD1. Germline CDR1 reads SGHNT; CDR2 reads YENEEA. Trimming at V came to 5 bases and at J to 3 bases, leaving 4 bases not matched to a gene. The CDR3 length is 14 residues. CDR3 in DNA: TGTGCCAGCAGCCCGACAGGGTTTGGAAACACCATATATTTT. Protein product: CASSPTGFGNTIYF. Together with reference TRBV11-3 and TRBJ1-3, the CDR3 gives the full variable domain: EAGVVQSPRYKIIEKKQPVAFWCNPISGHNTLYWYLQNLGQGPELLIRYENEEAVDDSQLPKDRFSAERLKGVDSTLKIQPAELGDSAVYLCASSPTGFGNTIYFGEGSWLTVV.

This clone came up once. The CDR3 here is CASSSYRGQWETQYF. Here the CDR3 DNA reads TGTGCCAGCAGCTCATACAGGGGGCAGTGGGAGACCCAGTACTTC. The J gene is TRBJ2-5, the V gene TRBV5-6; TRBD1 matches 9 bases. V dropped 3 bases and J dropped 5; count of bases not matched to a gene: 8. The CDR3 covers 15 residues. The germline CDR1 and CDR2 sequences are SGHDT and YYEEEE.

The genes are TRBV5-8 and TRBJ1-1, with D perhaps matching TRBD1 (6 bases). Deletions cut 4 bases from V and 1 base from J, with 20 bases between. Germline assignment: CDR1 SGHTS and CDR2 YDEGEE. The CDR3 consists of 17 residues. The CDR3 sequence: CASSQDADRARNTEAFF. In nucleotides, the CDR3 is TGTGCCAGCAGCCAAGACGCGGACAGAGCGAGGAACACTGAAGCTTTCTTT.

The chain has TRBV11-2 and TRBJ2-7; D is uncertain. CDR3 length: 17 amino acids. CDR1 and CDR2 from the germline V gene are SGHAT and FQNNGV. V was clipped by 1 base and J by 5 bases, with 21 bases between them. CDR3 in amino acids: CASSLVGGPLIHDEQYF. CDR3 coding DNA: TGTGCCAGCAGCTTAGTTGGTGGGCCGCTGATCCATGACGAGCAGTACTTC.